What follows is one TCR beta chain and its context. Antigen: not known. At one boundary the junction diverges from the germline segment, which might be a read error. This specimen comes from a study of post-analysis software for immune sequencing data. Study-level findings and limits: A few TRBV segments (TRBV5-6, TRBV5-1 and TRBV20-1 among them) occurred more frequently in patients than in controls.

The CDR3 extends over 14 amino acids. Germline CDR1 SGHAT, CDR2 FQNNGV. Incorporated into the TCR beta cDNA libraries were unique molecular identifiers, which served to reduce PCR and sequencing biases. Each CDR3 protein gets one entry after TCRdb re-called the PCR reads with MiXCR. The sample records about 560,000 distinct CDR3 sequences, 44% being singletons. The V and J genes are TRBV11-2 and TRBJ1-6; no reliable D call. Sequenced: blood. The TCR sequence derives from a girl aged 10-17 years with multiple sclerosis. CDR3 residues: CASSLAPVDSPPHF. CDR3 sequence (DNA): TGTGCCAGCAGCTTAGCCCCCGTAGATTCACCCCCCCACTTT.